This T cell receptor (beta chain) was recorded in a study of CD8+ T cells in alopecia areata. Study overall: For the treated group, dosing was oral tofacitinib at 5 to 10 mg twice daily. The tofacitinib course ran for 6 to 18 months and was followed by 6 months off drug. Findings of the study overall: Within the top 100, expanded CD8+ clones significantly decreased with tofacitinib, as did scalp clonality.

It was cDNA, reverse transcribed from extracted RNA, that served as the sequencing template. Profiling relied on immunoSEQ multiplex PCR, and the TCRdb table lists in-frame clones only, not all of them. This table holds about 220,000 clones, about three fifths found once. Points on this clone: Its antigen is undetermined.

Treatment given: oral pan-JAK inhibitor, 5-10 mg twice daily. Cell sorting was applied to PBMCs, and CD4+ and CD8+ T cells were collected. This sequence originates from a human donor with alopecia areata. The sequences come from CD4+ T cells sorted from blood, collected at week 4, from a patient treated with tofacitinib.

CDR3 DNA: TGCGCCAGCAGCTTCCGGGACGGCCAAAAGGGTACGCAGTATTTT. It encodes CASSFRDGQKGTQYF. V gene TRBV5-1 combines with J gene TRBJ2-3; D possibly matches TRBD1 or TRBD2 (5 bases each). V lost 2 bases and J lost 8, with 18 bases in between. This CDR3 has 15 amino acids. The germline V gene encodes CDR1 SGHRS and CDR2 YFSETQ.